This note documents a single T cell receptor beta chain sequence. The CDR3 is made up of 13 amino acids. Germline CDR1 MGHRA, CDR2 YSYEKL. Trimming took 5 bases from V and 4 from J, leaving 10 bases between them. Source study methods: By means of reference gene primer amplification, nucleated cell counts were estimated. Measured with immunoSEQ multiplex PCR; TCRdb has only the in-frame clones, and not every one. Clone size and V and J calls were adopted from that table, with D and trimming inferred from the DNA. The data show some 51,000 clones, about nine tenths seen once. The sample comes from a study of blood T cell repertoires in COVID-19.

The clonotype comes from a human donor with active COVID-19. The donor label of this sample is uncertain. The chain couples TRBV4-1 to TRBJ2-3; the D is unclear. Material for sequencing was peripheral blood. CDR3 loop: CASSSDSPDTQYF. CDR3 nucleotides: TGCGCCAGCAGCTCCGACTCCCCAGATACGCAGTATTTT.